These 23 T cell receptor beta chains were all obtained from the same sample, sequenced in a study of blood T cell repertoires in COVID-19. Here immunoSEQ multiplex PCR was the method, and the copy in TCRdb shows in-frame clones only, minus some. Of about 210,000 clones listed, about nine tenths are singletons. Input material: PBMCs or T cells enriched from blood (not recorded which). Receptors originate from a woman aged 40 to 55 with acute COVID-19.

The CDR3 sequence is CASSLEGQWSRRYSNQPQHF. CDR3 nucleotide sequence: TGTGCCAGCAGCTTAGAGGGACAGTGGTCTCGTCGGTATAGCAATCAGCCCCAGCATTTT. This sequence joins TRBV13 and TRBJ1-5; 7 bases are a match to TRBD1. V lost 1 base and J lost 0; bases outside the gene matches: 15. CDR1 and CDR2 from the germline V gene are PRHDT and FYEKMQ (reference sequence). This CDR3 comprises 20 residues.

The V and J genes are TRBV4-3 and TRBJ1-1, with 10 positions matching TRBD1. CDR3 size: 18 residues. The V segment lost 4 bases and the J segment 0 bases; nucleotides outside the gene matches: 11. CDR1 and CDR2 (germline): LGHNA, YSLEER. Here the CDR3 reads CASSPARDRGPMNTEAFF. DNA of the CDR3: TGCGCCAGCAGCCCCGCCCGTGACAGGGGGCCCATGAACACTGAAGCTTTCTTT.

The V call is TRBV19, the J call TRBJ2-4; possible D gene TRBD1, 6 bases. V was clipped by 3 bases and J by 8 bases, with 17 bases between them. The CDR3 totals 15 residues. Germline CDR1 and CDR2: LNHDA and SQIVND (reference sequence). CDR3 sequence (DNA): TGTGCCAGTAGTATCACAGGGTCAGAGGATCACATTCAGTACTTC. Protein product: CASSITGSEDHIQYF.

The chain couples TRBV19 to TRBJ2-2; no clear D. CDR3 length: 14 residues. The V end was cut by 7 bases, the J end by 6 bases, with 15 bases between. Germline CDR1 LNHDA, CDR2 SQIVND (reference sequence). The CDR3 coding sequence is TGTGCCAGTACCCAAATTCCTCGGGCCGGGGAGCTGTTTTTT. Protein: CASTQIPRAGELFF.

This clone was counted once. The chain has TRBV5-1 and TRBJ2-5, with D maybe TRBD1 (8 bases). The V gene lost 3 bases and the J gene lost 4 bases, with 13 bases spanning the gap. This CDR3 has 14 amino acids. Germline V CDR1 and CDR2: SGHRS, YFSETQ. CDR3 DNA: TGCGCCAGCAGCTCCGGGGGGACAGGAGAGACCCAGTACTTC. Protein product: CASSSGGTGETQYF.

V is TRBV19 and J is TRBJ1-2, with 7 bases fitting TRBD1. The CDR3 loop spans 16 amino acids. Per the germline V gene, CDR1 is LNHDA and CDR2 is SQIVND (reference sequence). V dropped 4 bases and J dropped 4; count of bases not matched to a gene: 12. As DNA, the CDR3 is TGTGCCAGTAGTACCTGGGACAGACCCACGACCTATGGCTACACCTTC. This codes for CASSTWDRPTTYGYTF. Full variable domain (outside the CDR3, taken from reference TRBV19 and TRBJ1-2): DGGITQSPKYLFRKEGQNVTLSCEQNLNHDAMYWYRQDPGQGLRLIYYSQIVNDFQKGDIAEGYSVSREKKESFPLTVTSAQKNPTAFYLCASSTWDRPTTYGYTFGSGTRLTVV.

To note about this clone: In the same sample, other DNA sequences code for this CDR3. This chain links TRBV27 with TRBJ1-5, with D unclear. V shed 5 bases and J shed 0 bases, with 5 bases lying between them. Germline CDR1 MNHEY, CDR2 SMNVEV (reference sequence). This CDR3 is built from 13 residues. CDR3: CASSPYSNQPQHF. The CDR3 DNA follows: TGTGCCAGCAGTCCCTATAGCAATCAGCCCCAGCATTTT.

The genes are TRBV6-5 and TRBJ1-2; 7 bases line up with TRBD1. Per germline, CDR1 MNHEY and CDR2 SVGAGI. The V segment lost 4 bases and the J segment 1 base; nucleotides outside the gene matches: 9. The CDR3 extends over 16 amino acids. This CDR3 reads CASSSGQRNFNYGYTF. As DNA, the CDR3 is TGTGCCAGCAGTTCGGGACAGAGAAATTTTAACTATGGCTACACCTTC.

A few counts support this clone. The chain couples TRBV7-2 to TRBJ1-6; D is uncertain. The V gene lost 2 bases and the J gene lost 5 bases, with 10 bases spanning the gap. Germline assignment: CDR1 SGHTA and CDR2 FQGNSA. The CDR3 has 15 amino acids. The CDR3 DNA reads TGTGCCAGCAGCTTATTTCTCCCTGATAATTCACCCCTCCACTTT. Protein: CASSLFLPDNSPLHF.

The chain combines TRBV11-2 with TRBJ2-7; tentative D call: TRBD2 (5 bases). The ends were cut back, 7 bases at V and 4 bases at J, with 11 bases in the middle. This CDR3 region has 12 residues. Germline V gives CDR1 SGHAT, CDR2 FQNNGV. CDR3: CASTPGYYEQYV. CDR3 DNA: TGTGCCAGCACCCCGGGGTATTACGAGCAGTACGTC.

This rearrangement joins TRBV5-6 to TRBJ2-3, with 7 nucleotides matching TRBD2. The germline gives CDR1 SGHDT, CDR2 YYEEEE. The V segment lost 2 bases and the J segment 7 bases; nucleotides outside the gene matches: 13. This CDR3 is 16 amino acids long. Here the CDR3 reads CASSLIVGTSGNTQYF. The DNA for the CDR3 is TGTGCCAGCAGCTTAATCGTCGGGACCAGCGGGAATACGCAGTATTTT.

The gene calls are TRBV4-2 and TRBJ2-2; 13 nucleotides match TRBD2. V was clipped by 2 bases and J by 0 bases; unmatched bases: 6. Germline V gives CDR1 LGHNA, CDR2 YNFKEQ. The CDR3 consists of 19 residues. DNA of the CDR3: TGTGCCAGCAGCCAACTCCCACTAGCGGGGGGGCCGAACACCGGGGAGCTGTTTTTT. Protein sequence: CASSQLPLAGGPNTGELFF.

The CDR3 reads CASSLTSGLGTDTQYF. For the CDR3, the DNA is TGTGCCAGCAGCTTGACTAGCGGGCTGGGCACAGATACGCAGTATTTT. The chain joins TRBV7-2 to TRBJ2-3; 10 bases match TRBD2. Germline V gene sequence: CDR1 SGHTA, CDR2 FQGNSA. The CDR3 is 16 amino acids. V lost 3 bases to trimming and J lost 1 base; unmatched junction nucleotides: 4.

This chain connects TRBV18 to TRBJ2-3; no firm D call. The V end lost 2 bases, the J end lost 5 bases, and 11 bases lay between the germline ends. Germline CDR1 and CDR2: KGHSH and LQKENI. This CDR3 has 14 amino acids. CDR3 protein: CASSPYGEEDTQYF. The CDR3 DNA reads TGTGCCAGCTCACCATACGGCGAGGAAGATACGCAGTATTTT.

V is TRBV4-1 and J is TRBJ1-2; 9 positions agree with TRBD1. V shed 3 bases, J shed 3 bases, and the junction held 5 bases outside the gene matches. Per germline, CDR1 MGHRA and CDR2 YSYEKL. This CDR3 region has 15 residues. CDR3 protein: CASSHRGQGHYGYTF. As DNA, the CDR3 is TGCGCCAGCAGCCACCGAGGACAGGGGCACTATGGCTACACCTTC.

The chain is built from TRBV5-4 and TRBJ2-5, with TRBD2 matching over 8 bases. CDR1 is SGHNT and CDR2 is YYREEE in the germline V gene (reference sequence). This CDR3 region has 16 residues. The V and J ends lost 0 bases and 1 base, in that order; junction bases with no gene match: 5. In DNA form, the CDR3 reads TGTGCCAGCAGCTTGGGTTCCGGGAGGGGCCAAGAGACCCAGTACTTC. Amino acids: CASSLGSGRGQETQYF.

The chain links TRBV21-1 to TRBJ1-2; the DNA was not compared with TRBD1, the D call given in the table. TRBV21-1 is termed a pseudogene. The CDR3 runs to 18 residues. DNA for the CDR3: TGTGCCAGCAGCAATCTTTTCCAGGGGCGCTTCACTGACTATGGCTACACCTTC. Translating gives CASSNLFQGRFTDYGYTF.

The V gene is TRBV7-7, the J gene TRBJ2-7; D not certain. Germline values: CDR1 SSHAT, CDR2 FNYEAQ (reference sequence). This CDR3 is built from 16 residues. CDR3: CASSLKTRSDSYEQYV. CDR3 coding DNA: TGTGCTAGCAGCTTAAAGACTCGTTCGGACTCCTACGAGCAGTACGTC.

This clone was counted a few times. The sample carries other DNA sequences with the same CDR3. The chain joins TRBV19 to TRBJ1-6; 10 nucleotides agree with TRBD1. Per germline, CDR1 LNHDA and CDR2 SQIVND (reference sequence). V gave up 2 bases and J gave up 7 bases; unmatched junction bases: 2. The CDR3 extends over 15 amino acids. CDR3 loop: CASSIRGQGNSPLHF. In DNA form, the CDR3 reads TGTGCCAGTAGTATAAGGGGACAGGGGAATTCACCCCTCCACTTT.

This clone was picked up one time. The rearrangement links TRBV5-4 to TRBJ1-2; tentative D call: TRBD1 (5 bases). With 0 bases removed from V and 2 bases from J, the gap between germline ends came to 11 bases. CDR1 and CDR2 from the germline V gene are SGHNT and YYREEE (reference sequence). This CDR3 has 15 residues. The CDR3 spells CASSLVRAGNYGYTF. The CDR3 DNA is TGTGCCAGCAGCTTGGTTCGGGCAGGGAACTATGGCTACACCTTC.

The rearrangement uses TRBV7-8 and TRBJ1-5; 8 bases line up with TRBD1. The CDR3 has 14 residues. Germline CDR1 and CDR2: SGHVS and FQNEAQ. Trimming cost V 9 bases and J 4 bases; bases outside gene matches: 8. The chain's CDR3 is CASRSGQGNQPQHF. The CDR3 DNA is TGTGCCAGTAGGTCCGGACAGGGTAATCAGCCCCAGCATTTT.

The V and J genes are TRBV5-4 and TRBJ2-5; D is perhaps TRBD1 (5 bases). Per germline, CDR1 SGHNT and CDR2 YYREEE (reference sequence). V lost 0 bases and J lost 5, with 11 bases in between. This CDR3 comprises 14 residues. In nucleotides, the CDR3 is TGTGCCAGCAGCTTGGCGGAGAAGGGGGAGACCCAGTACTTC. Encoded protein: CASSLAEKGETQYF.

J is TRBJ2-1 and V is TRBV7-2, with 7 bases identical to TRBD1. CDR1 is SGHTA and CDR2 is FQGNSA in the germline V gene. CDR3 size: 15 residues. After removal of 1 base from V and 6 bases from J, the junction contained 6 bases not matched to a gene. The CDR3 reads CASSLVTGIGNEQFF. The CDR3 DNA reads TGTGCCAGCAGCTTAGTGACAGGGATCGGCAATGAGCAGTTCTTC.